This T cell receptor (beta chain) was recovered during a study of blood T cell repertoires in COVID-19. Background on the study: Whether acute or convalescent, the COVID-19 samples came from the United States, Italy and Spain.

Germline V CDR1 and CDR2: SGHRS, YFSETQ. The CDR3 loop spans 14 amino acids. A word on this clone: At one end the junction does not follow the germline gene, possibly because of a read error.

In the source study's methods: Amplification of reference gene primers was used by the study to estimate nucleated cell counts. TCRdb's copy holds only in-frame clones and misses some; the assay was immunoSEQ multiplex PCR. D and trimming come from the DNA, and the V and J calls and clone size come from that table. There are 250,000 to 300,000 clones in the sample; roughly 85% occur only once, and approximately 10% lies in the top ten. The gene calls are TRBV5-1 and TRBJ2-1; tentatively, D is TRBD1 (6 bases). The TCR was taken from a woman in her 70s with acute or convalescent COVID-19. Sequencing input: peripheral blood. CDR3 DNA sequence: TGCGCCAGCAGTTTGGAGACAGGCTACAATGAGCAGTTCTTC. Its protein product is CASSLETGYNEQFF.